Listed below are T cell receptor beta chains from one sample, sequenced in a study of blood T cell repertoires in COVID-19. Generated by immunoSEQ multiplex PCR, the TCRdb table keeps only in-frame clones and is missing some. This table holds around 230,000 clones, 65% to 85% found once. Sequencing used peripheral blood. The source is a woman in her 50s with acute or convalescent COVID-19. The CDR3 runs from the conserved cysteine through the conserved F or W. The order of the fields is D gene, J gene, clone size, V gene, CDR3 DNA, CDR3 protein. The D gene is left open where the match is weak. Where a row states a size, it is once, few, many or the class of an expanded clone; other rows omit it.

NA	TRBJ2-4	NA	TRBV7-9	TGTGCCAGCAGCTTAGAATTCTATCGGGATAACAAAAACATTCAGTACTTC	CASSLEFYRDNKNIQYF
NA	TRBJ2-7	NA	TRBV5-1	TGCGCCAGCACCCAGGCCGGGAACTACGAGCAGTACTTC	CASTQAGNYEQYF
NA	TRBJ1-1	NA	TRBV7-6	TGTGCCAGCAGCCCCGGGGGGGGCACTGAAGCTTTCTTT	CASSPGGGTEAFF
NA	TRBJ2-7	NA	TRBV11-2	TGTGCCAGCAGCTTAGATCAGGACAGGGAGGGGTTCGAGTACTTC	CASSLDQDREGFEYF
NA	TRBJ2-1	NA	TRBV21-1	TGTGCCAGCGACGGCGGATCGGAGGGTAATGAGCAGTTCTTC	CASDGGSEGNEQFF
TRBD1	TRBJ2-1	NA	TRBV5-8	TGTGCCAGCAGGCTGACAGGGAGTAAGGAGCAGTTCTTC	CASRLTGSKEQFF
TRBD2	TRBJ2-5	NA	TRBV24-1	TGTGCCACCAGTGGTGCGGGGGTGGGCCAAGAGACCCAGTACTTC	CATSGAGVGQETQYF
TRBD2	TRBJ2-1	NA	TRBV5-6	TGTGCCAGCAGCTTCCCTAGCGGGACGCCCACCAATGAGCAGTTCTTC	CASSFPSGTPTNEQFF
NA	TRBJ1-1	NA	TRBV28	TGTGCCGCTCATCGGGTAAGAGTCATGAACACTGAAGCTTTCTTT	CAAHRVRVMNTEAFF
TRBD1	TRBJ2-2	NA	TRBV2	TGTGCCAGCACGGGACAGGGGAAGGCCGGGGAGCTGTTTTTT	CASTGQGKAGELFF
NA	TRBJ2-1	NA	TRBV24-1	TGTGCCACCAGTGATCCCTACTACAATGAGCAGTTCTTC	CATSDPYYNEQFF
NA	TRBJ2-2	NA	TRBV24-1	TGTGCCACCCTGGCGGCTACCGGGGAGCTGTTTTTT	CATLAATGELFF
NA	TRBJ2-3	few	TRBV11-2	TGTGCCAGCAGGAAAAGCGAGAGCACAGATACGCAGTATTTT	CASRKSESTDTQYF
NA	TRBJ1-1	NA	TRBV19	TGTGCCAGTAGTATGGGGCTAAACACTGAAGCTTTCTTT	CASSMGLNTEAFF
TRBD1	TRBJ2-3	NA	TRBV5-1	TGCGCCAGCAGCCCCAGACAGGGGGCAGATACGCAGTATTTT	CASSPRQGADTQYF
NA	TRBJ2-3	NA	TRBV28	TGTGCCAGCAGGCCAAGTTCCCTGCGGGATGGCACAGATACGCAGTATTTT	CASRPSSLRDGTDTQYF
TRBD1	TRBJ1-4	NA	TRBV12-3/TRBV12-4	TGTGCCAGCAGTCGGACAGGGGATGAAAAACTGTTTTTT	CASSRTGDEKLFF
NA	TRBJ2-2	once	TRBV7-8	TGTGCCAGCAGTCCCATAAGCGGCACCGGGGAGCTGTTTTTT	CASSPISGTGELFF
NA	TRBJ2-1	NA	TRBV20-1	TGCAGTGCTTCCCTATCTAATGAGCAGTTCTTC	CSASLSNEQFF
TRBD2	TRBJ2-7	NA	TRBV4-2	TGTGCCAGCAGCCAAGATATAGAGTCTAGCGGGGTAACCTACGAGCAGTACTTC	CASSQDIESSGVTYEQYF
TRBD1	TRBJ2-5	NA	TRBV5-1	TGCGCCAGCAGCCTTACAGGGGGCCACGAGACCCAGTACTTC	CASSLTGGHETQYF
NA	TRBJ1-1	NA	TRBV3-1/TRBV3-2	TGTGCCAGCAGCCAAGCAGGGGCAGGGAATACTGAAGCTTTCTTT	CASSQAGAGNTEAFF
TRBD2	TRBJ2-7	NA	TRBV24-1	TGTGCCACCAGTAGCGGCGGGAGTTTCTACGAGCAGTACTTC	CATSSGGSFYEQYF
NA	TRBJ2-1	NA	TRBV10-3	TGTGCCATCAGTGAGTCTCGAACTAGCGAGCAGTTCTTC	CAISESRTSEQFF
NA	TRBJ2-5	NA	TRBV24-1	TGTGCCACCAGTGGTCCGGGAGCACAAGAGACCCAGTACTTC	CATSGPGAQETQYF
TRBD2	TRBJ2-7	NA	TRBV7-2	TGTGCCAGCAGCATAGCGGGAGATCGTTACGAGCAGTACTTC	CASSIAGDRYEQYF
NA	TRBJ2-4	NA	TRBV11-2	TGTGCCAGCAGTTATTCACCAGGGATTAGTGGCACAGACGAAGCCAAAAACATTCAGTACTTC	CASSYSPGISGTDEAKNIQYF
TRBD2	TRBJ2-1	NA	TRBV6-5	TGTGCCAGCAGTTGGACTAGCGACGCCTCCTACAATGAGCAGTTCTTC	CASSWTSDASYNEQFF
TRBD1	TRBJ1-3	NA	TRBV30	TGTGCCTGGAGTGTACGGAGGGACAGCTCTGGAAACACCATATATTTT	CAWSVRRDSSGNTIYF